These 26 T cell receptor beta chains were sequenced from one sample in a study of OX40 agonist ivuxolimab in advanced cancers. Using immunoSEQ multiplex PCR, the repertoire was profiled, and TCRdb retains in-frame clones only, with some absent. Here the sample spans approximately 5,000 clones, approximately 64% being singletons. This material consisted of CD4+ or CD8+ T cells sorted from blood, taken in a trial of the OX40 agonist ivuxolimab. The receptors stem from an adult with an advanced solid tumor such as melanoma, head and neck, liver or kidney cancer.

This clone was detected only a few times. The chain has TRBV7-9 and TRBJ2-3, with 12 bases fitting TRBD2. V gave up 7 bases and J gave up 2 bases; unmatched junction bases: 4. This CDR3 has 15 residues. CDR1 and CDR2 (germline): SEHNR, FQNEAQ (reference sequence). The CDR3 loop reads CASTRTSGDTDTQYF. In nucleotides, the CDR3 is TGTGCCAGCACCCGGACTAGCGGGGACACAGATACGCAGTATTTT.

The chain has TRBV5-1 and TRBJ1-2, with 9 bases identical to TRBD1. The J segment lost 0 bases and the V segment lost 0 bases, leaving 3 bases of the junction unmatched. The CDR3 loop spans 16 amino acids. Germline lookup yields CDR1 SGHRS and CDR2 YFSETQ. CDR3 protein: CASSLVGTGTNYGYTF. The CDR3 DNA reads TGCGCCAGCAGCTTGGTTGGGACAGGGACTAACTATGGCTACACCTTC.

In its sample, this clone was seen a few times. This chain uses TRBV11-2 with TRBJ2-3; D may be TRBD1 or TRBD2 (6 bases each). Germline V gene data show CDR1 as SGHAT and CDR2 as FQNNGV. Trimming shortened V by 1 base and J by 2 bases, and 16 bases separated the two germline ends. The CDR3 has 17 amino acids. CDR3 bases: TGTGCCAGCAGCTTAGTAGGATCCGGGGGCAACACAGATACGCAGTATTTT. Encoded protein: CASSLVGSGGNTDTQYF.

The chain carries TRBV7-7 and TRBJ2-5; 9 bases agree with TRBD2. CDR3 length: 15 amino acids. CDR1 is SSHAT and CDR2 is FNYEAQ in the germline V gene (reference sequence). Trimming removed 4 bases from V and 2 bases from J; junction bases left unmatched: 5. The CDR3 coding sequence is TGTGCCAGCAGCTCAGCGGGAGGAAAACAAGAGACCCAGTACTTC. Protein sequence: CASSSAGGKQETQYF.

The chain combines TRBV19 with TRBJ2-7; 7 nucleotides align to TRBD2. The V segment lost 5 bases and the J segment 2 bases; nucleotides outside the gene matches: 3. The germline V gene encodes CDR1 LNHDA and CDR2 SQIVND (reference sequence). This CDR3 spans 13 amino acids. The CDR3 sequence: CASSPTSAYEQYF. CDR3 bases: TGTGCCAGTAGTCCCACTAGCGCCTACGAGCAGTACTTC.

The chain recombines TRBV2 with TRBJ2-3; D remains ambiguous. This CDR3 comprises 16 residues. CDR1 is SNHLY and CDR2 is FYNNEI in the germline V gene. Trimming cost V 4 bases and J 0 bases, with 14 bases left between them. The DNA for the CDR3 is TGTGCCAGCAGTGGAACCGTGCAGCTAAGCACAGATACGCAGTATTTT. Its protein is CASSGTVQLSTDTQYF.

This clone was detected once. This sequence joins TRBV29-1 and TRBJ2-2; maybe TRBD2 (5 bases). Trimming cost V 2 bases and J 1 base, with 8 bases left between them. CDR1 and CDR2 (germline): SQVTM, ANQGSEA. The length of the CDR3 is 14 residues. CDR3 in amino acids: CSVESGMNTGELFF. The CDR3 DNA reads TGCAGCGTTGAATCGGGGATGAACACCGGGGAGCTGTTTTTT.

This sequence joins TRBV7-6 and TRBJ2-7; the match to TRBD1 covers 7 bases. The CDR3 is 14 residues long. With V trimmed by 5 bases and J by 3 bases, 7 bases remained unmatched. CDR1 and CDR2 from the germline V gene are SGHVS and FNYEAQ. Written as DNA, the CDR3 is TGTGCCAGCAGCCCCCCGGGACAGATCTACGAGCAGTACTTC. Its protein is CASSPPGQIYEQYF.

The rearrangement joins TRBV2 to TRBJ1-2; 11 bases are shared with TRBD1. The CDR3 totals 15 residues. The V segment lost 5 bases and the J segment 8 bases; nucleotides outside the gene matches: 10. CDR1 is SNHLY, CDR2 FYNNEI, per germline. CDR3 nucleotides: TGTGCCAGCAGTTACGGGACAGGGGGTCTATGGGGCTACACCTTC. Amino acids: CASSYGTGGLWGYTF.

This clone counts as large. The genes are TRBV28 and TRBJ1-5; perhaps TRBD1 as D (6 bases). CDR1 is MDHEN and CDR2 is SYDVKM in the germline V gene. V was trimmed by 5 bases and J by 11 bases, leaving 13 bases between them. This CDR3 comprises 12 residues. CDR3 residues: CASSVWGRAQHF. The DNA of the CDR3 is TGTGCCAGCAGTGTCTGGGGGCGGGCCCAGCATTTT.

A single count supports this clone. The V call is TRBV18, the J call TRBJ1-4, with D hard to call. In germline, CDR1 is KGHSH, CDR2 LQKENI. The CDR3 extends over 15 amino acids. V lost 5 bases to trimming and J lost 1 base, with 11 bases between them. CDR3 sequence: CASSKDGLTNEKLFF. The CDR3 DNA reads as TGTGCCAGCTCAAAGGACGGCCTAACTAATGAAAAACTGTTTTTT.

The J gene is TRBJ1-4, the V gene TRBV7-9, with TRBD1 matching 9 bases. The CDR3 loop spans 14 amino acids. The V segment lost 5 bases and the J segment 8 bases; nucleotides outside the gene matches: 6. Germline CDR1 is SEHNR and CDR2 is FQNEAQ (reference sequence). CDR3 amino acids: CASSQQGAWEKLFF. CDR3 coding DNA: TGTGCCAGCAGCCAACAGGGGGCCTGGGAAAAACTGTTTTTT.

The chain combines TRBV27 with TRBJ1-2; D is unclear. With 5 bases removed from V and 4 bases from J, the gap between germline ends came to 8 bases. The CDR3 has 12 residues. Germline loops: CDR1 MNHEY, CDR2 SMNVEV (reference sequence). In DNA, the CDR3 is TGTGCCAGCAGTACGCAGCCCTATGGCTACACCTTC. Translation: CASSTQPYGYTF.

The table lists this clone with a few counts. The chain recombines TRBV11-3 with TRBJ2-7, with 7 bases aligning to TRBD2. V lost 3 bases, J lost 6 bases, and 5 bases stayed unmatched. The CDR3 runs 13 residues. Germline loops: CDR1 SGHNT, CDR2 YENEEA. In DNA form, the CDR3 reads TGTGCCAGCAGCTTGACTAGCAAAGGCGAGCAGTACTTC. Translating gives CASSLTSKGEQYF.

V usage is TRBV7-9 and J usage is TRBJ2-2; D is possibly TRBD1 or TRBD2 (5 bases each). Germline V gives CDR1 SEHNR, CDR2 FQNEAQ (reference sequence). The CDR3 totals 13 residues. V lost 6 bases, J lost 6 bases, and 11 bases lay in between. CDR3 in DNA: TGTGCCAGCAGACGGGACCATCCCGGGGAGCTGTTTTTT. Its protein is CASRRDHPGELFF. The entire variable domain, with the rest obtained from reference TRBV7-9 and TRBJ2-2, is as follows: DTGVSQNPRHKITKRGQNVTFRCDPISEHNRLYWYRQTLGQGPEFLTYFQNEAQLEKSRLLSDRFSAERPKGSFSTLEIQRTEQGDSAMYLCASRRDHPGELFFGEGSRLTVL.

V gene TRBV10-1 combines with J gene TRBJ2-1; TRBD2 matches at 13 bases. Germline V lookup: CDR1 WNHNN, CDR2 SYGVQD (reference sequence). V was pared by 4 bases and J by 12 bases, with 6 bases of the junction left unmatched. The CDR3 runs 14 residues. The CDR3 is CASSGPTSGRRQFF. As DNA, the CDR3 is TGCGCCAGCAGTGGGCCGACTAGCGGGAGGCGGCAGTTCTTC.

This clone turned up a few times. This chain connects TRBV2 to TRBJ2-7; D unresolved. The CDR3 spans 13 residues. V shed 3 bases and J shed 3 bases, with 9 bases lying between them. Germline values: CDR1 SNHLY, CDR2 FYNNEI. This CDR3 is CASSEGHFYEQYF. The CDR3 DNA sequence: TGTGCCAGCAGTGAGGGTCACTTCTACGAGCAGTACTTC. The variable domain in full, with the rest retrieved from reference TRBV2 and TRBJ2-7, is EPEVTQTPSHQVTQMGQEVILRCVPISNHLYFYWYRQILGQKVEFLVSFYNNEISEKSEIFDDQFSVERPDGSNFTLKIRSTKLEDSAMYFCASSEGHFYEQYFGPGTRLTVT.

The chain has TRBV27 and TRBJ2-7, with 11 bases fitting TRBD2. Trimming cost V 6 bases and J 2 bases; bases outside gene matches: 6. CDR1 is MNHEY and CDR2 is SMNVEV in the germline V gene (reference sequence). CDR3 length: 15 residues. The CDR3 DNA reads TGTGCCAGCAGCCCATTGGGACTAGCGGCCTACGAGCAGTACTTC. Translation: CASSPLGLAAYEQYF.

V usage is TRBV28 and J usage is TRBJ1-2, with 8 bases that match TRBD1. After removal of 6 bases from V and 4 bases from J, the junction contained 4 bases not matched to a gene. The CDR3 runs to 13 residues. The germline V gene has CDR1 MDHEN and CDR2 SYDVKM. CDR3 amino acids: CASSPDRVYGYTF. CDR3 sequence (DNA): TGTGCCAGCAGCCCGGACAGGGTCTATGGCTACACCTTC.

V and J are TRBV5-1 and TRBJ1-5, with unresolved D. The V and J ends lost 0 bases and 3 bases respectively, with 10 bases between them. The germline V gene has CDR1 SGHRS and CDR2 YFSETQ. The CDR3 is made up of 15 amino acids. CDR3 in amino acids: CASSLAGGNNQPQHF. For the CDR3, the DNA is TGCGCCAGCAGCTTGGCCGGCGGGAACAATCAGCCCCAGCATTTT.

V usage is TRBV7-2 and J usage is TRBJ2-3; TRBD1 is a possible D gene (5 bases). Germline values: CDR1 SGHTA, CDR2 FQGNSA. The CDR3 covers 14 residues. V lost 1 base to trimming and J lost 4 bases, with 9 bases between them. In nucleotides, the CDR3 is TGTGCCAGCAGCTTAGTGGGCAGGGCAGATACGCAGTATTTT. Translating gives CASSLVGRADTQYF.

The chain uses TRBV6-1 and TRBJ1-5, with D uncertain. The CDR3 runs 15 residues. Trimming left V 3 bases short and J 4 bases short, with 13 bases between. The V gene's germline CDR1 is MNHNS and CDR2 SASEGT. The CDR3 sequence: CASSDAVLGNQPQHF. The DNA of the CDR3 is TGTGCCAGCAGTGATGCCGTCTTAGGGAATCAGCCCCAGCATTTT.

Only one count was recorded for this clone. This chain connects TRBV27 to TRBJ2-3; unclear D gene. V gave up 7 bases and J gave up 2 bases, with 13 bases separating them. Germline V gives CDR1 MNHEY, CDR2 SMNVEV (reference sequence). CDR3 length: 14 amino acids. CDR3 DNA sequence: TGTGCCAGCACAGACTCCTCTCCCACAGATACGCAGTATTTT. It is translated as CASTDSSPTDTQYF.

Worth noting for this clone: The identical CDR3 is also encoded by other nucleotide sequences in the sample. The chain carries TRBV10-3 and TRBJ1-4, with D possibly being TRBD1 (6 bases). The V gene's germline CDR1 is ENHRY and CDR2 SYGVKD. Trimming stripped 3 bases from V and 7 bases from J, with 9 bases between. The CDR3 loop spans 13 amino acids. CDR3 residues: CAISDRGLEKLFF. CDR3 DNA sequence: TGTGCCATCAGTGACAGGGGACTTGAAAAACTGTTTTTT.

The CDR3 loop reads CASSPGQNTDTQYF. CDR3 nucleotides: TGTGCCAGCAGCCCCGGACAGAACACAGATACGCAGTATTTT. V gene TRBV11-2 combines with J gene TRBJ2-3; a weak D match, TRBD1 (6 bases). The CDR3 sequence is 14 residues long. The germline gives CDR1 SGHAT, CDR2 FQNNGV. V was clipped by 5 bases and J by 2 bases, with 11 bases between them.

In its sample, this clone is medium-sized. The rearrangement links TRBV7-2 to TRBJ2-3; D is possibly TRBD2 (6 bases). The CDR3 extends over 15 amino acids. Germline loops: CDR1 SGHTA, CDR2 FQGNSA. Trimming removed 2 bases from V and 3 bases from J, with 12 bases in between. This CDR3 reads CASSLLPRGTDTQYF. In DNA, the CDR3 is TGTGCCAGCAGCTTACTACCCCGGGGGACAGATACGCAGTATTTT.